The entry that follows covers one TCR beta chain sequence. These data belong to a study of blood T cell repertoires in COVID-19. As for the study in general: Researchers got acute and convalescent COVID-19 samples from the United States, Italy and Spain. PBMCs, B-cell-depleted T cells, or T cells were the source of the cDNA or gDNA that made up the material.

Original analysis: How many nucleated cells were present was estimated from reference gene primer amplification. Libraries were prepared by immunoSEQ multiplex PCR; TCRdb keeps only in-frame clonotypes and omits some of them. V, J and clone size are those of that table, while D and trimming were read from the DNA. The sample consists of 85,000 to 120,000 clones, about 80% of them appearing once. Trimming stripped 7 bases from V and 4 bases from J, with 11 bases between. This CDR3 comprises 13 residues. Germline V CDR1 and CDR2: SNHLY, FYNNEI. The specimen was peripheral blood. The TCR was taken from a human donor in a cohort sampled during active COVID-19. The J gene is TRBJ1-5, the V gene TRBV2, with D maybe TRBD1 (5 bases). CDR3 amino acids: CASKGVSNQPQHF. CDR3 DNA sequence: TGTGCCAGCAAAGGGGTCTCGAATCAGCCCCAGCATTTT.